These 28 T cell receptor beta chains originate from one sample sequenced in a study of blood T cells in healthy people across ages. It was with a sample-barcoded 5' primer and a J-beta primer mix that a second PCR of roughly 7 to 12 cycles was run. TCRdb independently ran MiXCR on the 5' RACE reads; one entry per CDR3 protein. The top ten clones hold 20% to 25% of a sample with under 800,000 distinct CDR3 sequences, more than 40% of them seen once. What was sequenced was blood. These receptors all stem from a woman aged 55-75 years in good health.

This clonotype turned up a few times. This sequence joins TRBV27 and TRBJ2-1, with 11 bases lining up with TRBD2. The CDR3 length is 15 residues. Germline CDR1 and CDR2: MNHEY and SMNVEV (reference sequence). After removal of 4 bases from V and 6 bases from J, the junction contained 5 bases not matched to a gene. The CDR3 here is CASSSPGTSGNEQFF. The CDR3 bases are TGTGCCAGCAGTTCCCCCGGGACTAGCGGCAATGAGCAGTTCTTC.

V and J are TRBV20-1 and TRBJ2-7, with 12 bases that match TRBD2. With V trimmed by 0 bases and J by 7 bases, 7 bases remained unmatched. This CDR3 contains 15 residues. Germline CDR1 is DFQATT and CDR2 is SNEGSKA (reference sequence). The CDR3 loop is CSARDGLAGSSEQYF. For the CDR3, the DNA is TGCAGTGCTAGAGACGGACTAGCGGGAAGCAGTGAGCAGTACTTC.

The rearrangement uses TRBV20-1 and TRBJ2-5; D is perhaps TRBD1 (6 bases). The CDR3 is 16 residues long. Germline CDR1 and CDR2: DFQATT and SNEGSKA (reference sequence). V lost 5 bases and J lost 2, with 21 bases in between. The CDR3 DNA is TGCAGTGCTCAAATGATAAGGACAGTGGGGCAAGAGACCCAGTACTTC. Its protein product is CSAQMIRTVGQETQYF.

This clonotype has just a few counts. V gene TRBV9 combines with J gene TRBJ1-1; no reliable D call. Per the germline V gene, CDR1 is SGDLS and CDR2 is YYNGEE. The CDR3 is 14 amino acids. Between the trimmed V and J ends, which lost 0 bases and 0 bases, there was a span of 6 bases. CDR3 protein: CASSVDSLNTEAFF. DNA for the CDR3: TGTGCCAGCAGCGTAGATTCGTTGAACACTGAAGCTTTCTTT.

The gene calls are TRBV20-1 and TRBJ2-4; a weak D match, TRBD2 (6 bases). The CDR3 spans 15 residues. V lost 3 bases and J lost 0, with 12 bases in between. Germline values: CDR1 DFQATT, CDR2 SNEGSKA (reference sequence). The CDR3 sequence is CSASRSGIAKNIQYF. CDR3 bases: TGCAGTGCTAGTCGTAGCGGAATAGCCAAAAACATTCAGTACTTC.

The chain links TRBV27 to TRBJ1-5; D is uncertain. Trimming left V 3 bases short and J 4 bases short, with 10 bases between. CDR3 length: 14 residues. Germline V gene data show CDR1 as MNHEY and CDR2 as SMNVEV (reference sequence). This CDR3 is CASSLGSENQPQHF. CDR3 nucleotide sequence: TGTGCCAGCAGTTTGGGTAGCGAAAATCAGCCCCAGCATTTT.

V is TRBV28 and J is TRBJ2-4, with TRBD2 identical over 16 bases. The V gene end was trimmed by 6 bases and the J gene end by 5 bases; junction bases not matched to a gene: 4. In germline, CDR1 is MDHEN, CDR2 SYDVKM. The CDR3 length is 16 residues. CDR3 bases: TGTGCCAGCAGACCGGGACTAGCGGGAGGGGAAAACATTCAGTACTTC. Translated: CASRPGLAGGENIQYF.

The V call is TRBV3-1, the J call TRBJ2-7; D is possibly TRBD1 (6 bases). This CDR3 comprises 15 residues. The V gene's germline CDR1 is LGHDT and CDR2 YNNKEL (reference sequence). The germline V and J ends were trimmed by 1 base and 6 bases, with 16 bases remaining between them. CDR3 loop: CASSQVSRGTGEQYF. CDR3 DNA sequence: TGTGCCAGCAGCCAAGTTTCAAGGGGGACGGGCGAGCAGTACTTC.

The V and J genes are TRBV7-8 and TRBJ2-5, with D hard to call. The germline V and J ends were trimmed by 1 base and 8 bases, with 8 bases remaining between them. The CDR3 length is 12 residues. The germline gives CDR1 SGHVS, CDR2 FQNEAQ. The chain's CDR3 is CASSLGLPTQYF. CDR3 in DNA: TGTGCCAGCAGCTTAGGGCTGCCAACCCAGTACTTC.

In its sample, this clonotype was seen once. The chain couples TRBV2 to TRBJ2-6; 7 nucleotides line up with TRBD2. V gave up 4 bases and J gave up 2 bases; unmatched junction bases: 2. CDR1 and CDR2 (germline): SNHLY, FYNNEI. CDR3 length: 15 amino acids. The CDR3 coding sequence is TGTGCCAGCAGTGGGGGGGGAGCTGGGGCCAACGTCCTGACTTTC. Translating it yields CASSGGGAGANVLTF.

The chain couples TRBV10-3 to TRBJ1-1, with D possibly matching TRBD1 (6 bases). The germline V gene encodes CDR1 ENHRY and CDR2 SYGVKD. The CDR3 runs 14 residues. V lost 2 bases and J 1 base, leaving 8 bases between the germline ends. This chain's CDR3 is CAISETRGNTEAFF. The CDR3 region has the DNA TGTGCCATCAGTGAGACCAGGGGGAACACTGAAGCTTTCTTT.

The genes are TRBV20-1 and TRBJ1-1; D possibly corresponds to TRBD1 (6 bases). Germline CDR1 and CDR2: DFQATT and SNEGSKA (reference sequence). The CDR3 totals 12 residues. Trimming took off 7 bases at V and 7 bases at J, with 16 bases between the two ends. The DNA of the CDR3 is TGCAGTGTCAAAAGCCGGGACATTGAAGCTTTCTTT. This gives the protein CSVKSRDIEAFF.

V usage is TRBV25-1 and J usage is TRBJ2-7; maybe TRBD1 (5 bases). V was cut by 1 base and J by 2 bases, with 9 bases left in between. The CDR3 is 14 residues long. CDR1 is MGHDK and CDR2 is SYGVNS in the germline V gene. This CDR3 is CASSESRAAYEQYF. As DNA, the CDR3 is TGTGCCAGCAGTGAATCCAGGGCGGCCTACGAGCAGTACTTC.

In its sample, this clonotype was seen once. The rearrangement links TRBV5-1 to TRBJ2-2, with 7 bases identical to TRBD1. From germline, CDR1 is SGHRS and CDR2 YFSETQ. The J segment lost 7 bases and the V segment lost 5 bases, leaving 8 bases of the junction unmatched. This CDR3 is 14 amino acids long. CDR3 DNA: TGCGCCAGCAGGTTCGGGACAGTTGACGGGGAGCTGTTTTTT. This sequence encodes CASRFGTVDGELFF.

The V gene is TRBV27, the J gene TRBJ2-3, with TRBD2 as a possible D gene (5 bases). The length of the CDR3 is 14 residues. V was shortened by 4 bases and J by 6 bases, with 14 bases between the two germline ends. CDR1 is MNHEY, CDR2 SMNVEV, per germline (reference sequence). The CDR3 sequence is CASSSLWAGDTQYF. CDR3 DNA sequence: TGTGCCAGCAGTTCCCTTTGGGCGGGCGATACGCAGTATTTT.

This clonotype was seen more than once but under ten times. The chain has TRBV6-1 and TRBJ1-2; D might be TRBD1 (5 bases). This CDR3 is 18 amino acids long. Trimming stripped 3 bases from V and 0 bases from J, with 20 bases between. Germline loops: CDR1 MNHNS, CDR2 SASEGT. The CDR3 region has the DNA TGTGCCAGCAGTGAGACTAATTGGCAGGGAAAGGCTAACTATGGCTACACCTTC. Residues: CASSETNWQGKANYGYTF.

This clonotype was recorded only once. The rearrangement uses TRBV6-2 or TRBV6-3 and TRBJ2-7, with TRBD2 matching over 8 bases. Germline V gives CDR1 MNHEY, CDR2 SVGEGT. This CDR3 contains 16 residues. The V and J ends lost 11 bases and 4 bases, in that order; junction bases with no gene match: 19. CDR3 DNA: TGTGCCGTCAAAGGGGCTAGCGGGCCCGATCGATACGAGCAGTACTTC. As protein: CAVKGASGPDRYEQYF.

CDR3 coding DNA: TGTGCCAGCAGTTTAGGACAGGGGGCTGTTGAGACCCAGTACTTC. It is translated as CASSLGQGAVETQYF. V is TRBV27 and J is TRBJ2-7, with 11 bases identical to TRBD1. The J call is doubtful: the DNA matches TRBJ2-5 better. The CDR3 sequence is 15 residues long. Germline lookup yields CDR1 MNHEY and CDR2 SMNVEV (reference sequence).

Only a few counts were recorded for this clonotype. The chain is built from TRBV28 and TRBJ2-7; 8 bases are shared with TRBD2. V trimming: 1 base; J trimming: 6 bases; junction bases outside the gene matches: 5. The CDR3 loop spans 14 amino acids. Germline assignment: CDR1 MDHEN and CDR2 SYDVKM. DNA of the CDR3: TGTGCCAGCAGTTTATTTGGGACTAGTTCCGAGCAGTACTTC. Translating it yields CASSLFGTSSEQYF.

This rearrangement joins TRBV20-1 to TRBJ1-5; no firm D call. The CDR3 sequence is 13 residues long. The V and J ends lost 2 bases and 2 bases respectively, with 7 bases between them. From germline, CDR1 is DFQATT and CDR2 SNEGSKA (reference sequence). This chain's CDR3 is CSARQQGNQPQHF. As DNA, the CDR3 is TGCAGTGCTAGACAGCAAGGCAATCAGCCCCAGCATTTT.

This clonotype has more than one count but fewer than ten. This chain links TRBV7-9 with TRBJ1-4, with D possibly being TRBD1 (5 bases). This CDR3 has 14 amino acids. The V and J ends lost 5 bases and 11 bases respectively, with 18 bases between them. Germline-derived CDR1 and CDR2 are SEHNR and FQNEAQ (reference sequence). The CDR3 is CASSPDSTTGKLFF. The CDR3 DNA reads TGTGCCAGCAGCCCTGACAGTACGACGGGGAAACTGTTTTTT.

This chain connects TRBV9 to TRBJ2-1; 14 nucleotides agree with TRBD2. The germline V gene has CDR1 SGDLS and CDR2 YYNGEE. With V trimmed by 4 bases and J by 2 bases, 8 bases remained unmatched. The CDR3 runs to 18 residues. CDR3: CASSPGTSGSGTYNEQFF. In nucleotides, the CDR3 is TGTGCCAGCAGCCCTGGGACTAGCGGGAGTGGAACCTACAATGAGCAGTTCTTC. Looking up the rest from reference TRBV9 and TRBJ2-1 gives the full variable domain: DSGVTQTPKHLITATGQRVTLRCSPRSGDLSVYWYQQSLDQGLQFLIQYYNGEERAKGNILERFSAQQFPDLHSELNLSSLELGDSALYFCASSPGTSGSGTYNEQFFGPGTRLTVL.

This clonotype occurred a few times. The chain combines TRBV29-1 with TRBJ1-5, with no clear D. The CDR3 has 13 residues. The V end was cut by 7 bases, the J end by 3 bases, with 13 bases between. Germline V lookup: CDR1 SQVTM, CDR2 ANQGSEA. CDR3 bases: TGCAGCGCTGACTTTGCAGACAATCAGCCCCAGCATTTT. Amino acids: CSADFADNQPQHF.

This clonotype came up many times. This chain joins TRBV7-2 and TRBJ2-5; TRBD1 might be the D (6 bases). V lost 3 bases, J lost 2 bases, and 16 bases lay in between. This CDR3 comprises 16 residues. From germline, CDR1 is SGHTA and CDR2 FQGNSA. The DNA of the CDR3 is TGTGCCAGCAGCTTGGCCCCAGGGGACCGACAAGAGACCCAGTACTTC. It specifies CASSLAPGDRQETQYF.

This clonotype turned up a few times. The J gene is TRBJ2-5, the V gene TRBV18, with TRBD1 matching over 9 bases. V was clipped by 2 bases and J by 4 bases; unmatched bases: 5. Looked up from germline, CDR1 is KGHSH and CDR2 is LQKENI. CDR3 length equals 15 residues. The DNA for the CDR3 is TGTGCCAGCTCACCATTGAGACAGGGGGGAGAGACCCAGTACTTC. It encodes CASSPLRQGGETQYF.

This clonotype was counted a single time. The chain recombines TRBV6-2 or TRBV6-3 with TRBJ2-1; 8 nucleotides align to TRBD2. The J call could be wrong; TRBJ2-7 is a better fit for the DNA end. CDR1 is MNHEY, CDR2 SVGEGT, per germline. The length of the CDR3 is 16 residues. The CDR3 loop reads CASRRSGTRYYNEQYF. In DNA form, the CDR3 reads TGTGCCAGCAGGCGCTCCGGGACTAGGTACTACAATGAGCAGTACTTC.

The V call is TRBV4-3, the J call TRBJ2-3, with D unclear. This CDR3 region has 13 residues. V lost 3 bases to trimming and J lost 4 bases, with 8 bases between them. Germline values: CDR1 LGHNA, CDR2 YSLEER. The CDR3 is CASSHDVADTQYF. DNA for the CDR3: TGCGCCAGCAGCCATGATGTGGCAGATACGCAGTATTTT.

This clonotype was picked up a small number of times. The V call is TRBV7-9, the J call TRBJ2-1; D gene unclear. Germline V gives CDR1 SEHNR, CDR2 FQNEAQ (reference sequence). This CDR3 has 14 amino acids. V shed 1 base and J shed 6 bases, with 10 bases lying between them. The CDR3 sequence is CASSLGLGLNEQFF. DNA for the CDR3: TGTGCCAGCAGCTTAGGCCTGGGCCTCAATGAGCAGTTCTTC.